This is a list of T cell receptor beta chains from one sample in a study of blood T cell repertoires in COVID-19. The assay was immunoSEQ multiplex PCR, and TCRdb's table has in-frame clones only and misses some. Of over 70,000 clones in the sample, 82% were seen once. Sequencing was done on a sample of peripheral blood. The receptors derive from a woman aged 60 to 75 with acute or convalescent COVID-19. Each CDR3 is given with its conserved first and last residue. A D gene is named only where the DNA matches it firmly. Part of the rows lack a size; the others show once, few, many or a class for expanded clones.

V	size	J	D	CDR3	DNA
TRBV29-1	-	TRBJ2-7	TRBD2	CSVSPGLAYEQYF	TGCAGCGTTTCTCCGGGACTAGCCTACGAGCAGTACTTC
TRBV6-5	-	TRBJ1-2	TRBD1	CASSYQQGAAGYTF	TGTGCCAGCAGTTACCAACAGGGGGCGGCCGGCTACACCTTC
TRBV6-5	-	TRBJ1-6	-	CSTGGHNSPLHF	TGTTCCACGGGGGGTCATAATTCACCCCTCCACTTT
TRBV4-1	few	TRBJ2-7	-	CASSQDPTGRLYEQYF	TGCGCCAGCAGCCAAGATCCGACAGGGAGGCTCTACGAGCAGTACTTC
TRBV5-1	once	TRBJ1-1	-	CASRSRVGGTEAFF	TGCGCCAGCAGATCCAGGGTCGGGGGCACTGAAGCTTTCTTT
TRBV7-9	-	TRBJ1-5	-	CASSPDRNQPQHF	TGTGCCAGCAGTCCCGACAGAAATCAGCCCCAGCATTTT
TRBV25-1	-	TRBJ2-5	-	CASSEIRERETQYF	TGTGCCAGCAGTGAGATACGGGAGAGAGAGACCCAGTACTTC
TRBV29-1	-	TRBJ1-3	-	CSVEGRISGNTIYF	TGCAGCGTTGAGGGCCGGATCTCTGGAAACACCATATATTTT
TRBV11-1	-	TRBJ2-1	-	CASSSHLPRDTVFF	TGTGCCAGCAGCTCGCACCTCCCCCGGGACACAGTGTTCTTC
TRBV7-6	-	TRBJ2-7	-	CASSQTGPYEQYF	TGTGCCAGCAGCCAGACAGGACCCTACGAGCAGTACTTC
TRBV15	-	TRBJ1-1	-	CATSRGGQTGSTEAFF	TGTGCCACCAGCAGAGGGGGTCAGACAGGCTCCACTGAAGCTTTCTTT
TRBV7-8	-	TRBJ1-1	TRBD1	CASSLRTGKMNTEAFF	TGTGCCAGCAGCCTCAGGACAGGGAAAATGAACACTGAAGCTTTCTTT